The following is a T cell receptor (beta chain) sequence with its context. Its antigen is unknown. The TCR cDNA carried a universal primer site and UMIs from 5'RACE template switching. In TCRdb, the 5' RACE reads were re-called with MiXCR into one record per CDR3 protein. The data show about 350,000 distinct CDR3 sequences, 7% to 9% seen once. These data originate in a study of T cells after yellow fever vaccination. Across the study: Those fractions that held only low numbers of cells were prepared using the SMART-Seq v4 Ultra Low Input RNA kit.

CDR3 size: 16 residues. The V end was cut by 3 bases, the J end by 4 bases, with 18 bases between. Germline CDR1 MNHEY, CDR2 SVGAGI. Study results and limitations: Booster sampling recovered most clones from primary vaccination (roughly 96% CD4, around 88% CD8). Just a small share of clonotypes turned up in the CD4 compartment as well as the CD8 compartment.

This sequence joins TRBV6-5 and TRBJ1-2; a possible D gene is TRBD1 (5 bases). Here the sequenced sample was PBMCs, taken 35 to 50 days after the first yellow fever vaccination. The TCR comes from a man between 18 and 29 years old who received the YFV17D yellow fever vaccine. The CDR3 nucleotides are TGTGCCAGCAGTTATGTAACCGACGGGACTTTCTATGGCTACACCTTC. It is translated as CASSYVTDGTFYGYTF.